This T cell receptor beta chain comes out of a study of blood T cells in healthy people across ages. Whole-study results and caveats: CMV status of donors was unknown, possibly confounding expanded clonotype changes. Researchers report that TCR beta diversity correlated strongly with naive T cell percentage.

On this clonotype itself: Its antigen is currently unknown. One junction end disagrees with the germline gene, perhaps due to a read error.

Sample-barcoded 5' priming and a J-beta primer mix drove a second PCR of 7 to 11 cycles. The template-switch adaptor was a 5' adaptor with 12 random nucleotides. It tagged each cDNA molecule. TCRdb reprocessed the 5' RACE reads with MiXCR, giving one entry per CDR3 protein. The sample has some 1,800,000 distinct CDR3 sequences, about two fifths seen once. Sequenced: blood. The origin of this receptor is a human donor in good health.

Here the CDR3 reads CASTREGAGGGVNTGERFF. The DNA of the CDR3 is TGTGCCAGCACACGAGAAGGGGCAGGTGGCGGGGTGAACACCGGGGAGCGGTTTTTT. The rearrangement joins TRBV2 to TRBJ2-2; tentatively, D is TRBD2 (6 bases). The CDR3 has 19 residues. Germline V CDR1 and CDR2: SNHLY, FYNNEI. The variable domain in full, completed from reference TRBV2 and TRBJ2-2, reads EPEVTQTPSHQVTQMGQEVILRCVPISNHLYFYWYRQILGQKVEFLVSFYNNEISEKSEIFDDQFSVERPDGSNFTLKIRSTKLEDSAMYFCASTREGAGGGVNTGERFFGEGSRLTVL.